These 21 T cell receptor beta chains share one sample of origin, sequenced in a study of CD8+ T cells in alopecia areata. Isolated RNA was reverse transcribed into cDNA used as the sequencing template. The data were produced by immunoSEQ multiplex PCR, yet TCRdb's version contains in-frame clones alone and is incomplete. Among over 200,000 clones listed, roughly 57% were seen once. The sequenced sample was CD4+ T cells sorted from blood, obtained at week 0. All receptors derive from a human donor with alopecia areata.

The chain recombines TRBV5-1 with TRBJ2-1; D not resolved. The CDR3 extends over 15 amino acids. Germline CDR1 reads SGHRS; CDR2 reads YFSETQ. V was cut by 4 bases and J by 0 bases, with 11 bases left in between. The CDR3, as DNA: TGCGCCAGCAGCCCGACTGGATCCTCCTACAATGAGCAGTTCTTC. This sequence encodes CASSPTGSSYNEQFF.

The genes are TRBV6-6 and TRBJ2-7, with TRBD2 identical over 10 bases. Germline V CDR1 and CDR2: MNHNY, SVGAGI (reference sequence). With 6 bases clipped from V and 1 base from J, the junction kept 3 bases outside the gene matches. This CDR3 comprises 14 residues. The CDR3 DNA follows: TGTGCCAGCAGGCAGGGACTAGCGTCCTACGAGCAGTACTTC. It encodes CASRQGLASYEQYF.

V is TRBV11-2 and J is TRBJ1-1; D is unclear. CDR3 length: 13 amino acids. From germline, CDR1 is SGHAT and CDR2 FQNNGV. The germline V and J ends were trimmed by 6 bases and 3 bases, with 11 bases remaining between them. This CDR3 reads CASRRQEDTEAFF. The CDR3 region has the DNA TGTGCCAGCAGACGGCAGGAGGACACTGAAGCTTTCTTT.

The chain links TRBV2 to TRBJ2-1; D not certain. Germline lookup yields CDR1 SNHLY and CDR2 FYNNEI. This CDR3 spans 13 amino acids. V was shortened by 1 base and J by 9 bases, with 10 bases between the two germline ends. The CDR3 DNA reads as TGTGCCAGCAGTGAAGGGCGGCGCAGTGAGCAGTTCTTC. As protein: CASSEGRRSEQFF.

This clone has only one observation. V gene TRBV5-1 combines with J gene TRBJ1-2, with D unresolved. The CDR3 is made up of 14 amino acids. Germline loops: CDR1 SGHRS, CDR2 YFSETQ. Trimming removed 6 bases from V and 6 bases from J, with 18 bases in between. CDR3 DNA sequence: TGCGCCAGCAACCCCGGTGGGCAGAACAATGGCTACACCTTC. Its protein product is CASNPGGQNNGYTF.

The chain is built from TRBV30 and TRBJ2-1, with 13 nucleotides matching TRBD2. The CDR3 is 15 residues long. With 3 bases clipped from V and 8 bases from J, the junction kept 7 bases outside the gene matches. Germline V gene sequence: CDR1 GTSNPN, CDR2 SVGIG (reference sequence). DNA of the CDR3: TGTGCCTGGAGGTCCGGACTAGCGGGAGACCATGAGCAGTTCTTC. Protein: CAWRSGLAGDHEQFF.

This clone appeared a single time. The V and J genes are TRBV5-1 and TRBJ2-5; D not resolved. Between the trimmed V and J ends, which lost 7 bases and 5 bases, there was a span of 9 bases. The CDR3 sequence is 11 residues long. Germline V gene lookup returns CDR1 SGHRS and CDR2 YFSETQ. CDR3 in amino acids: CASGVDETQYF. In DNA, the CDR3 is TGCGCCAGCGGAGTAGATGAGACCCAGTACTTC.

This rearrangement joins TRBV4-2 to TRBJ1-1, with D possibly being TRBD1 (6 bases). CDR3 length: 14 amino acids. Looked up from germline, CDR1 is LGHNA and CDR2 is YNFKEQ. Trimming took 3 bases from V and 0 from J, leaving 8 bases between them. The CDR3 DNA reads as TGTGCCAGCAGCCACGCAGGGGTGAACACTGAAGCTTTCTTT. Its translation: CASSHAGVNTEAFF.

The J gene is TRBJ2-2, the V gene TRBV4-1; D gene ambiguous. V shed 5 bases and J shed 7 bases, with 5 bases lying between them. Germline CDR1 is MGHRA and CDR2 is YSYEKL. The length of the CDR3 is 11 residues. The CDR3 reads CASSKHGELFF. As DNA, the CDR3 is TGCGCCAGCAGCAAACACGGGGAGCTGTTTTTT.

The chain recombines TRBV11-2 with TRBJ1-4, with a tentative D call TRBD1 (6 bases). CDR1 and CDR2 (germline): SGHAT, FQNNGV. V lost 6 bases and J 5 bases, leaving 13 bases between the germline ends. The CDR3 totals 14 residues. CDR3 nucleotides: TGTGCCAGCAGTACTGACAGGCGGAATGAAAAACTGTTTTTT. Its protein is CASSTDRRNEKLFF.

This clone was detected a few times. The V call is TRBV9, the J call TRBJ2-3; 11 bases match TRBD2. V trimming: 0 bases; J trimming: 4 bases; junction bases outside the gene matches: 4. The length of the CDR3 is 16 residues. Germline assignment: CDR1 SGDLS and CDR2 YYNGEE. This CDR3 is CASSVGISGGADTQYF. The CDR3 DNA sequence: TGTGCCAGCAGCGTAGGGATTAGCGGGGGGGCAGATACGCAGTATTTT.

DNA for the CDR3: TGTGCCATCAGCTCGGACGTTAGCAATCAGCCCCAGCATTTT. This encodes CAISSDVSNQPQHF. The chain links TRBV10-3 to TRBJ1-5; D unclear. Germline V gene lookup returns CDR1 ENHRY and CDR2 SYGVKD. With 6 bases removed from V and 0 bases from J, the gap between germline ends came to 9 bases. The CDR3 is 14 residues long.

The rearrangement links TRBV29-1 to TRBJ2-4, with 7 positions matching TRBD1. The J segment lost 6 bases and the V segment lost 3 bases, leaving 2 bases of the junction unmatched. This CDR3 spans 12 amino acids. In germline, CDR1 is SQVTM, CDR2 ANQGSEA. The CDR3 sequence: CSVEGQRNIQYF. DNA for the CDR3: TGCAGCGTTGAGGGACAGCGAAACATTCAGTACTTC.

This clone was detected a few times. The rearrangement joins TRBV14 to TRBJ2-7; D possibly corresponds to TRBD1 (6 bases). Deletions cut 1 base from V and 0 bases from J, with 16 bases between. The CDR3 loop spans 17 amino acids. In germline, CDR1 is SGHDN, CDR2 FVKESK. This CDR3 is CASSQAPTGPSSYEQYF. As DNA, the CDR3 is TGTGCCAGCAGCCAAGCTCCGACAGGTCCCTCCTCCTACGAGCAGTACTTC.

In DNA, the CDR3 is TGTGCCAGCACCTCGTACACAGGGGGCGCAGGACAGCCCCAGCATTTT. Translating it yields CASTSYTGGAGQPQHF. The genes are TRBV27 and TRBJ1-5, with 9 positions matching TRBD1. Germline trimming cut 7 bases from V and 7 bases from J; bases unmatched to any gene: 14. This CDR3 spans 16 amino acids. Germline loops: CDR1 MNHEY, CDR2 SMNVEV (reference sequence).

V gene TRBV5-1 combines with J gene TRBJ1-5; D is possibly TRBD1 (6 bases). The CDR3 spans 15 residues. Trimming stripped 0 bases from V and 3 bases from J, with 10 bases between. Germline assignment: CDR1 SGHRS and CDR2 YFSETQ. CDR3 amino acids: CASSLEGQINQPQHF. CDR3 DNA sequence: TGCGCCAGCAGCTTGGAAGGACAGATCAATCAGCCCCAGCATTTT.

The J gene is TRBJ1-5, the V gene TRBV18; D is possibly TRBD1 (6 bases). The CDR3 length is 15 residues. Germline CDR1 and CDR2: KGHSH and LQKENI. V lost 3 bases to trimming and J lost 4 bases, with 13 bases between them. The CDR3 DNA follows: TGTGCCAGCTCACCCGGACAGAGTGGTAATCAGCCCCAGCATTTT. Amino acid sequence: CASSPGQSGNQPQHF.

This clone came up a few times. The rearrangement joins TRBV5-1 to TRBJ2-3; TRBD1 matches at 7 bases. In germline, CDR1 is SGHRS, CDR2 YFSETQ. The CDR3 totals 16 residues. V was pared by 6 bases and J by 0 bases, with 10 bases of the junction left unmatched. Written as DNA, the CDR3 is TGCGCCAGCACCAAAGGGACAGCAACTAGCACAGATACGCAGTATTTT. This encodes CASTKGTATSTDTQYF. The full variable domain, its missing parts supplied by reference TRBV5-1 and TRBJ2-3, is KAGVTQTPRYLIKTRGQQVTLSCSPISGHRSVSWYQQTPGQGLQFLFEYFSETQRNKGNFPGRFSGRQFSNSRSEMNVSTLELGDSALYLCASTKGTATSTDTQYFGPGTRLTVL.

DNA for the CDR3: TGTGCCAGCAGCCCGCCGACAGGGGACAGCAATCAGCCCCAGCATTTT. Amino acid sequence: CASSPPTGDSNQPQHF. V gene TRBV5-4 combines with J gene TRBJ1-5, with TRBD1 matching 8 bases. This CDR3 has 16 amino acids. Germline V gene lookup returns CDR1 SGHNT and CDR2 YYREEE (reference sequence). V trimming: 4 bases; J trimming: 1 base; junction bases outside the gene matches: 7.

CDR3 in amino acids: CASSRGGGSNQPQHF. CDR3 DNA: TGCGCCAGCAGCCGGGGGGGCGGTAGCAATCAGCCCCAGCATTTT. This chain links TRBV4-1 with TRBJ1-5; possibly TRBD1 for D (6 bases). This CDR3 has 15 residues. Germline CDR1 reads MGHRA; CDR2 reads YSYEKL. V dropped 4 bases and J dropped 0 bases, with 10 bases sitting between them.

The chain links TRBV29-1 to TRBJ1-2; TRBD1 matches 7 bases. CDR1 is SQVTM and CDR2 is ANQGSEA in the germline V gene. This CDR3 contains 14 residues. This CDR3 reads CCSGAGGSNYGYTF. The CDR3 nucleotides are TGCTGTTCTGGGGCAGGGGGAAGTAACTATGGCTACACCTTC. Complete variable domain (other parts from reference TRBV29-1 and TRBJ1-2): SAVISQKPSRDICQRGTSLTIQCQVDSQVTMMFWYRQQPGQSLTLIATANQGSEATYESGFVIDKFPISRPNLTFSTLTVSNMSPEDSSIYLCCSGAGGSNYGYTFGSGTRLTVV.